Listed below are T cell receptor beta chains from one sample, sequenced in a study of blood T cells in healthy people across ages. A single record per CDR3 protein comes from TCRdb applying MiXCR to the 5' RACE reads. The sample yields 800,000 to 950,000 distinct CDR3 sequences, approximately 35% seen once. Input material: blood. These receptors were taken from a man between 18 and 29 years old in good health. CDR3s include the opening cysteine and the closing phenylalanine or tryptophan. The order of the fields is clone size, J gene, D gene, V gene, CDR3 protein, CDR3 DNA. A D gene is named only where the DNA matches it firmly. Clone size is shown for a subset of rows, as once, few, many or a class of expanded clone.

few | TRBJ2-7 | . | TRBV7-6 | CASSFSSLSYEQYF | TGTGCCAGCAGCTTCTCGTCTCTCTCCTACGAGCAGTACTTC
. | TRBJ1-2 | . | TRBV7-2 | CASIKLGTGYGYIF | TGTGCCAGCATCAAACTCGGTACTGGCTATGGCTACATCTTC
. | TRBJ2-3 | TRBD1 | TRBV6-1 | CASSGPGTGGIDTQYF | TGTGCCAGCAGTGGCCCGGGGACAGGGGGCATAGATACGCAGTATTTT
. | TRBJ1-5 | . | TRBV4-1 | CASSQGGSPERGDQPQHF | TGCGCCAGCAGCCAAGGGGGCAGCCCAGAGCGGGGCGATCAGCCCCAGCATTTT
few | TRBJ1-1 | . | TRBV6-5 | CAGSYSGPSEAFF | TGTGCCGGCAGTTACTCCGGTCCATCTGAAGCTTTCTTT
. | TRBJ2-4 | . | TRBV7-2 | CASSPGTTIQYF | TGTGCCAGCAGCCCGGGGACAACCATTCAGTACTTC
few | TRBJ1-2 | . | TRBV4-3 | CASSQDRQAPNYTF | TGCGCCAGCAGCCAAGATCGGCAAGCTCCAAACTACACCTTC
. | TRBJ1-4 | . | TRBV4-1 | CASSLLRQINEKLFF | TGCGCCAGCAGCCTACTAAGACAGATAAATGAAAAACTGTTTTTT
few | TRBJ1-6 | . | TRBV3-1 | CASSQGQINSPLHF | TGTGCCAGCAGCCAAGGACAGATTAATTCACCCCTCCACTTT
few | TRBJ2-6 | . | TRBV10-3 | CAISETVVSNSGANVLTF | TGTGCCATCAGTGAAACAGTCGTGTCCAACTCTGGGGCCAACGTCCTGACTTTC
. | TRBJ2-5 | . | TRBV20-1 | CSATWPGRDQETQYF | TGCAGTGCCACGTGGCCGGGCAGGGACCAAGAGACCCAGTACTTC
few | TRBJ2-1 | . | TRBV5-1 | CASSPLPPIRETNNEQFF | TGCGCCAGCAGCCCTCTGCCACCCATCCGGGAGACAAACAATGAGCAGTTCTTC
few | TRBJ1-1 | . | TRBV6-2/TRBV6-3 | CASSYLTGTEAFF | TGTGCCAGCAGTTACCTGACGGGGACTGAAGCTTTCTTT
. | TRBJ1-1 | TRBD1 | TRBV20-1 | CSARGTAKNTEAFF | TGCAGTGCTAGGGGGACAGCGAAGAACACTGAAGCTTTCTTT
. | TRBJ1-6 | . | TRBV5-1 | CASSVAQDPSPLHF | TGCGCCAGCAGCGTGGCACAGGACCCTTCACCCCTCCACTTT
. | TRBJ1-2 | . | TRBV25-1 | CASSGREGIFYGYTF | TGTGCCAGCAGTGGGAGGGAGGGGATATTCTATGGCTACACCTTC
. | TRBJ1-5 | . | TRBV20-1 | CSARGGTIQPQHF | TGCAGTGCTAGGGGGGGTACGATCCAGCCCCAGCATTTT
. | TRBJ2-5 | TRBD1 | TRBV29-1 | CSVAPGQGTQYF | TGCAGCGTTGCACCGGGACAGGGGACCCAGTACTTC
. | TRBJ2-2 | . | TRBV5-1 | CASSFGNSHGNTGELFF | TGCGCCAGCAGCTTTGGCAATTCACATGGGAACACCGGGGAGCTGTTTTTT
. | TRBJ2-7 | . | TRBV5-6 | CASSFTNEQYF | TGTGCCAGCAGCTTTACAAACGAGCAGTACTTC
many | TRBJ2-7 | . | TRBV7-2 | CASSSAYEQYF | TGTGCCAGCAGTTCGGCCTACGAGCAGTACTTC
few | TRBJ1-2 | . | TRBV5-1 | CASSFSEGYGYTF | TGCGCCAGCAGCTTCAGCGAGGGTTATGGCTACACCTTC
. | TRBJ2-7 | TRBD2 | TRBV20-1 | CSARGTSGAEQYF | TGCAGTGCTAGAGGGACTAGCGGAGCCGAGCAGTACTTC
. | TRBJ2-1 | TRBD1 | TRBV12-3/TRBV12-4 | CASSTGATYNEQFF | TGTGCCAGCAGTACAGGGGCCACCTACAATGAGCAGTTCTTC
. | TRBJ2-5 | TRBD1 | TRBV4-3 | CASSLRTGGSRETQYF | TGCGCCAGCAGCCTTCGGACAGGGGGGAGTCGAGAGACCCAGTACTTC
. | TRBJ2-7 | TRBD1 | TRBV7-2 | CASSRSGGAMNPYEQYF | TGTGCCAGCAGCCGCTCAGGGGGCGCGATGAACCCCTACGAGCAGTACTTC
. | TRBJ2-5 | . | TRBV28 | CASTVGSEQYF | TGTGCCAGCACGGTTGGGTCTGAGCAGTACTTC
. | TRBJ2-1 | TRBD2 | TRBV4-1 | CASSQALVREDNNEQFF | TGCGCCAGCAGCCAAGCCCTTGTGCGGGAGGATAACAATGAGCAGTTCTTC
. | TRBJ2-5 | TRBD2 | TRBV20-1 | CSARDNRRGVKEQYF | TGCAGTGCTAGAGATAACCGGCGGGGGGTAAAAGAGCAGTACTTC
. | TRBJ2-4 | . | TRBV28 | CASSSPSTTAYGQYF | TGTGCCAGCAGTTCCCCCTCCACGACAGCCTACGGGCAGTACTTC
. | TRBJ2-3 | TRBD2 | TRBV29-1 | CSVVRAGGPDTQYF | TGCAGCGTTGTTCGAGCGGGAGGGCCAGATACGCAGTATTTT
. | TRBJ1-2 | . | TRBV5-1 | CASRSGDRGYTF | TGCGCCAGCAGATCGGGGGATCGTGGCTACACCTTC
few | TRBJ1-6 | TRBD1 | TRBV30 | CASNRDRDSPLHF | TGTGCCTCCAACCGGGACAGGGATTCACCCCTCCACTTT
many | TRBJ2-1 | TRBD2 | TRBV5-1 | CASSLEGREDEQFF | TGCGCCAGCAGCTTGGAGGGGCGGGAGGATGAGCAGTTCTTC
. | TRBJ1-2 | . | TRBV7-9 | CASSLGNSPHYGYTF | TGTGCCAGCAGCTTAGGAAACTCCCCTCACTATGGCTACACCTTC
few | TRBJ1-1 | . | TRBV29-1 | CSVEPPKGITEAFF | TGCAGCGTTGAACCCCCGAAGGGGATAACTGAAGCTTTCTTT
few | TRBJ1-6 | . | TRBV27 | CASSPARGYNSPLHF | TGTGCCAGCAGTCCCGCGCGGGGTTATAATTCACCCCTCCACTTT
few | TRBJ2-5 | . | TRBV2 | CASSPRLEETQYF | TGTGCCAGCAGCCCCAGACTAGAAGAGACCCAGTACTTC
few | TRBJ1-2 | TRBD1 | TRBV27 | CASSQDRGRSYGYTF | TGTGCCAGCAGTCAAGACAGGGGGCGCAGCTATGGCTACACCTTC
many | TRBJ2-1 | . | TRBV12-3/TRBV12-4 | CASSPRGYNEQFF | TGTGCCAGCAGCCCCCGGGGGTACAATGAGCAGTTCTTC
. | TRBJ1-2 | . | TRBV12-3/TRBV12-4 | CASSLGGPSLYGYTF | TGTGCCAGCAGTCTTGGGGGACCGTCCTTATATGGCTACACCTTC
. | TRBJ2-2 | . | TRBV12-3/TRBV12-4 | CASSPTVPGELFF | TGTGCCAGCAGTCCCACCGTCCCCGGGGAGCTGTTTTTT
few | TRBJ2-3 | TRBD1 | TRBV4-2 | CASSQEEDRGRLDTQYF | TGTGCCAGCAGCCAAGAAGAGGACAGGGGGCGCTTGGATACGCAGTATTTT
many | TRBJ2-3 | . | TRBV7-3 | CASSLVKADTQYF | TGTGCCAGCAGCTTAGTGAAGGCAGATACGCAGTATTTT
many | TRBJ2-7 | . | TRBV6-2/TRBV6-3 | CASSHSREQYF | TGTGCCAGCAGCCATTCAAGGGAGCAGTACTTC
. | TRBJ2-1 | TRBD2 | TRBV4-3 | CASSQARGTISYNEQFF | TGCGCCAGCAGCCAAGCTCGGGGGACTATCTCCTACAATGAGCAGTTCTTC
few | TRBJ2-3 | TRBD2 | TRBV9 | CASSVSGTSGSTDTQYF | TGTGCCAGCAGCGTCTCCGGGACTAGCGGAAGCACAGATACGCAGTATTTT
few | TRBJ1-5 | . | TRBV15 | CATSRDLGTQPQHF | TGTGCCACCAGCAGAGATCTAGGGACTCAGCCCCAGCATTTT